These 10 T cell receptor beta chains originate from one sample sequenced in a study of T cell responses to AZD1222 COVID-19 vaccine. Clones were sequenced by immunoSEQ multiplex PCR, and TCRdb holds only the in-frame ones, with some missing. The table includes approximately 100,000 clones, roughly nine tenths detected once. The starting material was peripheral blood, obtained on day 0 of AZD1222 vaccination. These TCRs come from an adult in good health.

The CDR3, as DNA: TGTGCCAGCAGTGAAAATTCACAGGGGGGCGCCTATGGCTACACCTTC. It encodes CASSENSQGGAYGYTF. The genes are TRBV6-4 and TRBJ1-2; TRBD1 matches 8 bases. The J segment lost 4 bases and the V segment lost 3 bases, leaving 10 bases of the junction unmatched. The CDR3 is 16 amino acids. Germline V gene lookup returns CDR1 MRHNA and CDR2 SNTAGT.

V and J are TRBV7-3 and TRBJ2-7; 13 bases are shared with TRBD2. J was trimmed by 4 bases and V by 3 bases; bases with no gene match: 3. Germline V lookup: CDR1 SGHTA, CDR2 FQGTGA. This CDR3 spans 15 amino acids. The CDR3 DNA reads TGTGCCAGCAGCTTCACTAGCGGGAGGGGGTACGAGCAGTACTTC. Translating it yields CASSFTSGRGYEQYF.

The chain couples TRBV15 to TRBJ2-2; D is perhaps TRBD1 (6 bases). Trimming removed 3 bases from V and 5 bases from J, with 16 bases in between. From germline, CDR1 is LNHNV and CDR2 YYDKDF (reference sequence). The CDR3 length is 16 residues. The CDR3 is CATSSEGVSGTGELFF. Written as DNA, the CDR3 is TGTGCCACCAGCAGCGAGGGGGTATCAGGGACCGGGGAGCTGTTTTTT.

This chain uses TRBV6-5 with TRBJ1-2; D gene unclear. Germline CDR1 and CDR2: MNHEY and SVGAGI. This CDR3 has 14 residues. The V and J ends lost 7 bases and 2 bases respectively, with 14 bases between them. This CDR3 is CASIRSQFNYGYTF. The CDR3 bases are TGTGCCAGCATCCGATCCCAATTCAACTATGGCTACACCTTC.

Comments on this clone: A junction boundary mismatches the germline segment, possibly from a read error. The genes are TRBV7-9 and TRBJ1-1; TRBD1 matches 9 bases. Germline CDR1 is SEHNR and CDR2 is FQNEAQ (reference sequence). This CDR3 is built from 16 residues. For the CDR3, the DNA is TGTGCCAGCACCTTAGGACAGGGGATAGGAAACACTGAAGCTTTCTTT. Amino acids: CASTLGQGIGNTEAFF.

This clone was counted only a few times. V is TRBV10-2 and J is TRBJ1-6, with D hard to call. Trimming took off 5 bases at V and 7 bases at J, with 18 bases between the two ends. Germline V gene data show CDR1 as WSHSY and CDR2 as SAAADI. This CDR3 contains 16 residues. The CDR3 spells CASSYSPLLGNSPLHF. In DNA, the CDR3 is TGCGCCAGCAGTTACAGTCCCCTCTTGGGGAATTCACCCCTCCACTTT.

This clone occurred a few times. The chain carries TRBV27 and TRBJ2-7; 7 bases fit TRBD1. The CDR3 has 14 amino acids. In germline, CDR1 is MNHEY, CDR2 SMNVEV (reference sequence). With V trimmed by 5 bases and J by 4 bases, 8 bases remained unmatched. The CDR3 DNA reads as TGTGCCAGCAGTGTCGGGACAGAAATTTACGAGCAGTACTTC. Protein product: CASSVGTEIYEQYF.

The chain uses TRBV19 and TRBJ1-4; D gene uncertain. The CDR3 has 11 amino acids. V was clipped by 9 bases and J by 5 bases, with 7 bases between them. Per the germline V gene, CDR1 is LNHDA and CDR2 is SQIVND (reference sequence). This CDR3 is CASGLNEKLFF. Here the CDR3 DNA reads TGTGCCAGCGGCCTGAATGAAAAACTGTTTTTT. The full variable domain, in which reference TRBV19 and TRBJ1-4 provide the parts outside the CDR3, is DGGITQSPKYLFRKEGQNVTLSCEQNLNHDAMYWYRQDPGQGLRLIYYSQIVNDFQKGDIAEGYSVSREKKESFPLTVTSAQKNPTAFYLCASGLNEKLFFGSGTQLSVL.

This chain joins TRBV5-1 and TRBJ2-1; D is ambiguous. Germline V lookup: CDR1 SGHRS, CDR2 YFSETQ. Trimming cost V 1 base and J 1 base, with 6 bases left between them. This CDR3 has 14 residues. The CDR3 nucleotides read TGCGCCAGCAGCTTGCACAGATCCTACAATGAGCAGTTCTTC. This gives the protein CASSLHRSYNEQFF.

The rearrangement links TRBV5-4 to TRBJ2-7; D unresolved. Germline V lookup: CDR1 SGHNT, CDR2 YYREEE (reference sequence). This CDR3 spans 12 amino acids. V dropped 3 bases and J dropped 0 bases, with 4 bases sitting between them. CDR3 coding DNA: TGTGCCAGCAGCTCCACCTCCTACGAGCAGTACTTC. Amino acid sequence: CASSSTSYEQYF.